This passage covers 13 T cell receptor beta chains from one sample sequenced in a study of human T cells and chemical hapten exposure. From the RACE reads, TCRdb called clonotypes with MiXCR, one entry per CDR3 protein. The table has 180,000 or so distinct CDR3 sequences, 13% to 15% seen once. The time point: patch test 1, 2 weeks after DPC sensitization. Treatment here: therapeutic diphenylcyclopropenone sensitization with weekly scalp DPC. Sample: whole blood, taken in connection with sensitization to the hapten diphenylcyclopropenone (DPC). Receptors originate from a woman aged 25 to 45 with alopecia areata. Some clones in this sample may be carry-over from other donors' samples.

The chain recombines TRBV2 with TRBJ2-5; the match to TRBD2 covers 8 bases. The J segment lost 8 bases and the V segment lost 4 bases, leaving 3 bases of the junction unmatched. The V gene's germline CDR1 is SNHLY and CDR2 FYNNEI. This CDR3 contains 12 residues. CDR3 coding DNA: TGTGCCAGCAGTGGGACTAGCTTAACCCAGTACTTC. The encoded protein is CASSGTSLTQYF.

This clonotype appeared a few times. This chain connects TRBV5-1 to TRBJ1-5; 7 nucleotides align to TRBD1. This CDR3 is 14 amino acids long. J was trimmed by 7 bases and V by 2 bases; bases with no gene match: 6. From germline, CDR1 is SGHRS and CDR2 YFSETQ. The CDR3 is CASSFTGTEQPQHF. The CDR3 nucleotides read TGCGCCAGCAGCTTCACCGGGACAGAGCAGCCCCAGCATTTT.

This clonotype was seen more than once but under ten times. The chain carries TRBV24-1 and TRBJ2-3, with 8 bases fitting TRBD2. The germline gives CDR1 KGHDR, CDR2 SFDVKD. With V trimmed by 6 bases and J by 14 bases, 9 bases remained unmatched. This CDR3 has 12 amino acids. This CDR3 is CATSTGTSESYF. The CDR3 DNA is TGTGCCACCAGTACTGGGACTAGTGAATCGTATTTT.

This clonotype was observed a handful of times. J is TRBJ2-2 and V is TRBV7-2; no definite D call. From germline, CDR1 is SGHTA and CDR2 FQGNSA. CDR3 length: 15 residues. V lost 2 bases to trimming and J lost 1 base, with 8 bases between them. As DNA, the CDR3 is TGTGCCAGCAGCTTACGGCGACAGAACACCGGGGAGCTGTTTTTT. It translates to CASSLRRQNTGELFF. The entire variable domain, with the rest obtained from reference TRBV7-2 and TRBJ2-2, is as follows: GAGVSQSPSNKVTEKGKDVELRCDPISGHTALYWYRQSLGQGLEFLIYFQGNSAPDKSGLPSDRFSAERTGGSVSTLTIQRTQQEDSAVYLCASSLRRQNTGELFFGEGSRLTVL.

The J gene is TRBJ2-1, the V gene TRBV7-2, with unresolved D. Trimming removed 6 bases from V and 0 bases from J, with 12 bases in between. From germline, CDR1 is SGHTA and CDR2 FQGNSA. The CDR3 is made up of 15 amino acids. Here the CDR3 DNA reads TGTGCCAGCAGTTTGGACCGGAGCTCCTACAATGAGCAGTTCTTC. Translation gives CASSLDRSSYNEQFF.

This clonotype has a count of ten or more. The chain couples TRBV20-1 to TRBJ1-5; possibly TRBD1 for D (5 bases). CDR1 is DFQATT, CDR2 SNEGSKA, per germline (reference sequence). The germline V and J ends were trimmed by 7 bases and 7 bases, with 20 bases remaining between them. This CDR3 has 14 residues. The DNA for the CDR3 is TGCAGTGTTTCCACCTCGGGGGGAGGGCAGCCCCAGCATTTT. Translation: CSVSTSGGGQPQHF.

The sample holds many counts of this clonotype. The chain couples TRBV11-2 to TRBJ1-2; D unclear. The CDR3 has 12 amino acids. V was shortened by 5 bases and J by 5 bases, with 9 bases between the two germline ends. Germline V gene sequence: CDR1 SGHAT, CDR2 FQNNGV. The CDR3 loop is CASSPSGYGYTF. The DNA of the CDR3 is TGTGCCAGCAGCCCCAGCGGTTATGGCTACACCTTC.

In its sample, this clonotype was seen a few times. This chain links TRBV28 with TRBJ2-6; D remains ambiguous. V lost 3 bases to trimming and J lost 3 bases, with 0 bases between them. The CDR3 is 12 residues long. The germline V gene has CDR1 MDHEN and CDR2 SYDVKM. The CDR3 sequence is CASSFGANVLTF. The CDR3 region has the DNA TGTGCCAGCAGTTTTGGGGCCAACGTCCTGACTTTC.

The chain combines TRBV12-3 or TRBV12-4 with TRBJ2-3; tentative D call: TRBD2 (5 bases). The CDR3 covers 15 residues. Trimming took 5 bases from V and 5 from J, leaving 17 bases between them. The DNA for the CDR3 is TGTGCCAGCAGTCCCCCTGCGGGTTTGGGAGATACGCAGTATTTT. Its protein product is CASSPPAGLGDTQYF.

The table lists this clonotype with many counts. This chain uses TRBV11-2 with TRBJ2-1; 11 bases line up with TRBD2. V was clipped by 5 bases and J by 3 bases; unmatched bases: 6. CDR1 is SGHAT, CDR2 FQNNGV, per germline. CDR3 length: 16 amino acids. The DNA of the CDR3 is TGTGCCAGCAGCACGCGACTAGCGGGGATCTACAATGAGCAGTTCTTC. Its protein product is CASSTRLAGIYNEQFF.

J is TRBJ1-5 and V is TRBV4-3; no definite D call. Germline values: CDR1 LGHNA, CDR2 YSLEER. The V end lost 0 bases, the J end lost 0 bases, and 6 bases lay between the germline ends. The length of the CDR3 is 15 residues. CDR3 sequence reads: CASSQDWTSNQPQHF. In nucleotides, the CDR3 is TGCGCCAGCAGCCAAGACTGGACTAGCAATCAGCCCCAGCATTTT.

The CDR3 loop is CASSQWASGNNEQFF. The CDR3, as DNA: TGTGCCAGCAGCCAATGGGCTAGCGGAAACAATGAGCAGTTCTTC. The chain is built from TRBV3-1 and TRBJ2-1, with 7 bases aligning to TRBD2. The V segment lost 2 bases and the J segment 5 bases; nucleotides outside the gene matches: 6. Germline V gene data show CDR1 as LGHDT and CDR2 as YNNKEL (reference sequence). The CDR3 length is 15 residues.

This clonotype appeared many times. The chain is built from TRBV2 and TRBJ2-7; maybe TRBD1 (5 bases). CDR1 and CDR2 from the germline V gene are SNHLY and FYNNEI. V was shortened by 4 bases and J by 4 bases, with 11 bases between the two germline ends. The length of the CDR3 is 13 residues. The CDR3 DNA reads as TGTGCCAGCAGTGCAGGGCTGACATACGAGCAGTACTTC. It is translated as CASSAGLTYEQYF.